These 26 T cell receptor beta chains share one sample of origin, sequenced in a study of blood T cells in healthy people across ages. Alongside a J-beta primer mix, a sample-barcoded 5' primer served in a second PCR lasting about 7 to 11 cycles. Via MiXCR, TCRdb re-called the 5' RACE reads, giving one row per CDR3 protein. Of over 1,500,000 distinct CDR3 sequences listed, roughly two fifths are singletons. Sequenced sample: blood. The receptors originated from a human donor in good health.

The V and J genes are TRBV5-1 and TRBJ1-2; D is ambiguous. Germline CDR1 is SGHRS and CDR2 is YFSETQ. V was shortened by 0 bases and J by 4 bases, with 10 bases between the two germline ends. CDR3 length: 14 amino acids. The chain's CDR3 is CASSLVRKTYGYTF. The DNA of the CDR3 is TGCGCCAGCAGCTTGGTACGGAAGACCTATGGCTACACCTTC. The variable domain in full, with the rest retrieved from reference TRBV5-1 and TRBJ1-2, is KAGVTQTPRYLIKTRGQQVTLSCSPISGHRSVSWYQQTPGQGLQFLFEYFSETQRNKGNFPGRFSGRQFSNSRSEMNVSTLELGDSALYLCASSLVRKTYGYTFGSGTRLTVV.

Regarding this clonotype: One end of the junction is discordant with germline, which a read error may explain. The chain uses TRBV24-1 and TRBJ2-1; TRBD2 matches at 8 bases. The CDR3 consists of 16 residues. CDR1 is KGHDR, CDR2 SFDVKD, per germline. The CDR3 sequence is CAASDPGRDSYNEQFF. CDR3 in DNA: TGTGCCGCCAGTGACCCCGGGAGGGACTCCTACAATGAGCAGTTCTTC.

This clonotype turned up a few times. This chain connects TRBV4-3 to TRBJ2-3, with D perhaps TRBD2 (6 bases). CDR3 length: 17 amino acids. The germline CDR1 and CDR2 sequences are LGHNA and YSLEER. The V end was cut by 1 base, the J end by 3 bases, with 17 bases between. The CDR3 protein is CASSQGGGLLETDTQYF. In DNA form, the CDR3 reads TGCGCCAGCAGCCAAGGGGGTGGACTATTGGAAACAGATACGCAGTATTTT.

V and J are TRBV28 and TRBJ1-5; D unresolved. The length of the CDR3 is 16 residues. Trimming shortened V by 8 bases and J by 6 bases, and 23 bases separated the two germline ends. Germline V gene lookup returns CDR1 MDHEN and CDR2 SYDVKM. CDR3 amino acids: CASHRGLPGLGQPQHF. CDR3 DNA sequence: TGTGCCAGCCACCGGGGTCTGCCCGGCCTGGGTCAGCCCCAGCATTTT.

The chain carries TRBV20-1 and TRBJ1-1; 7 bases map to TRBD1. This CDR3 region has 11 residues. Germline values: CDR1 DFQATT, CDR2 SNEGSKA (reference sequence). CDR3 in amino acids: CRGGTVREAFF. The CDR3 DNA sequence: TGCAGAGGAGGGACAGTGCGAGAAGCTTTCTTT.

This chain connects TRBV7-2 to TRBJ2-5; 10 nucleotides align to TRBD1. The J call may be in error: the DNA end matches TRBJ2-7 better. The CDR3 is 16 amino acids. The germline V gene has CDR1 SGHTA and CDR2 FQGNSA. CDR3 residues: CASSWPGQGNSYEQYF. CDR3 in DNA: TGTGCCAGCAGCTGGCCGGGACAGGGGAATTCCTACGAGCAGTACTTC.

This clonotype showed up many times. The chain employs TRBV10-3 and TRBJ2-7, with 11 nucleotides matching TRBD2. This CDR3 is built from 14 residues. V was pared by 6 bases and J by 3 bases, with 4 bases of the junction left unmatched. CDR1 and CDR2 from the germline V gene are ENHRY and SYGVKD. The CDR3 DNA reads TGTGCCATCAGCGGGACTAGCGGAAACTACGAGCAGTACTTC. Its translation: CAISGTSGNYEQYF.

This clonotype was observed a few times. Sequence at one end of the junction differs from germline and may be a read error. The gene calls are TRBV20-1 and TRBJ2-7, with TRBD2 identical over 11 bases. From germline, CDR1 is DFQATT and CDR2 SNEGSKA (reference sequence). This CDR3 has 16 residues. For the CDR3, the DNA is TGCAGTGCCCCTCCGGCTAGCGGGGGGCGCTCCTCCGAGCAGTACTTC. Its translation is CSAPPASGGRSSEQYF.

J is TRBJ1-2 and V is TRBV9, with 7 bases identical to TRBD1. There are 15 residues in the CDR3. Germline values: CDR1 SGDLS, CDR2 YYNGEE. Trimming removed 0 bases from V and 4 bases from J; junction bases left unmatched: 6. In DNA, the CDR3 is TGTGCCAGCAGCGTAGGTGAAGGGGGCGGCTATGGCTACACCTTC. Its protein product is CASSVGEGGGYGYTF.

This clonotype was seen a handful of times. The chain uses TRBV6-1 and TRBJ1-2, with D possibly matching TRBD1 (6 bases). This CDR3 comprises 13 residues. V dropped 6 bases and J dropped 5 bases, with 13 bases sitting between them. The germline CDR1 and CDR2 sequences are MNHNS and SASEGT. In DNA form, the CDR3 reads TGTGCCAGCAGGGTAGGACAGTATTATGGCTACACCTTC. It codes for CASRVGQYYGYTF.

The genes are TRBV11-3 and TRBJ2-1; TRBD1 aligns across 9 bases. Germline V CDR1 and CDR2: SGHNT, YENEEA. V was pared by 4 bases and J by 2 bases, with 9 bases of the junction left unmatched. The CDR3 has 17 residues. CDR3 nucleotide sequence: TGTGCCAGCAGCTCGAACACCGGGACAGGGCCCTACAATGAGCAGTTCTTC. It yields the protein CASSSNTGTGPYNEQFF.

The V gene is TRBV10-3, the J gene TRBJ1-6; no clear D. The CDR3 loop spans 12 amino acids. V was pared by 5 bases and J by 9 bases, with 8 bases between. Per germline, CDR1 ENHRY and CDR2 SYGVKD. This chain's CDR3 is CAISQLGSPLHF. The CDR3 DNA sequence: TGTGCCATCAGTCAACTCGGTTCACCCCTCCACTTT.

This clonotype was detected only a few times. CDR3 residues: CASRLTGTSYEQYF. The CDR3 coding sequence is TGTGCCAGCAGACTGACAGGGACATCCTACGAGCAGTACTTC. The V gene is TRBV6-2 or TRBV6-3, the J gene TRBJ2-7; 7 bases align to TRBD1. Germline V gene sequence: CDR1 MNHEY, CDR2 SVGEGT. The J segment lost 1 base and the V segment lost 6 bases, leaving 6 bases of the junction unmatched. This CDR3 is 14 amino acids long.

The V call is TRBV18, the J call TRBJ1-5; D not certain. Deletions cut 6 bases from V and 5 bases from J, with 11 bases between. The CDR3 totals 13 residues. CDR1 and CDR2 from the germline V gene are KGHSH and LQKENI. CDR3 nucleotide sequence: TGTGCCAGCTCGGACGGGAGAGATCAGCCCCAGCATTTT. Its protein is CASSDGRDQPQHF. Combining the CDR3 with reference TRBV18 and TRBJ1-5 gives the whole variable domain NAGVMQNPRHLVRRRGQEARLRCSPMKGHSHVYWYRQLPEEGLKFMVYLQKENIIDESGMPKERFSAEFPKEGPSILRIQQVVRGDSAAYFCASSDGRDQPQHFGDGTRLSIL.

The sample holds a few counts of this clonotype. V usage is TRBV7-9 and J usage is TRBJ1-2, with 7 bases that match TRBD1. V lost 4 bases, J lost 6 bases, and 8 bases stayed unmatched. The CDR3 length is 14 residues. Germline values: CDR1 SEHNR, CDR2 FQNEAQ (reference sequence). DNA for the CDR3: TGTGCCAGCAGCTCGACAGGGACCCTGGATGGCTACACCTTC. Encoded protein: CASSSTGTLDGYTF.

The chain combines TRBV7-2 with TRBJ2-5; D remains ambiguous. The last part of the DNA fits TRBJ2-7 better; the J call may be wrong. Germline V gene sequence: CDR1 SGHTA, CDR2 FQGNSA. This CDR3 contains 12 residues. The CDR3 spells CASSIDINEQYF. The CDR3 DNA reads TGTGCCAGCAGCATCGACATAAACGAGCAGTACTTC.

Notes on this clonotype: One end of the junction is discordant with germline, which a read error may explain. This chain links TRBV5-1 with TRBJ2-3; tentatively, D is TRBD2 (6 bases). Germline V gene data show CDR1 as SGHRS and CDR2 as YFSETQ. The CDR3 sequence is 17 residues long. The CDR3 protein is CASSLSLALPNGDTQYF. In DNA form, the CDR3 reads TGCGCTAGCAGCTTGAGTCTAGCGCTACCCAATGGGGATACGCAGTATTTT.

This clonotype was seen more than once but under ten times. The gene calls are TRBV5-1 and TRBJ2-5, with 8 bases fitting TRBD1. J lost 2 bases, V lost 2 bases, and 5 bases had no gene match. The CDR3 contains 15 residues. Germline loops: CDR1 SGHRS, CDR2 YFSETQ. CDR3 coding DNA: TGCGCCAGCAGCTTTATAAGGACAGGGCAAGAGACCCAGTACTTC. This sequence encodes CASSFIRTGQETQYF.

The V call is TRBV20-1, the J call TRBJ2-7, with 8 bases that match TRBD2. The CDR3 is 13 amino acids. The germline gives CDR1 DFQATT, CDR2 SNEGSKA (reference sequence). J was trimmed by 3 bases and V by 6 bases; bases with no gene match: 7. The CDR3 loop is CSAMRGADYEQYF. In DNA form, the CDR3 reads TGCAGTGCCATGCGGGGGGCAGACTACGAGCAGTACTTC.

Comments on this clonotype: It may be a read error: a sequence one base away is much more abundant. The chain is built from TRBV7-8 and TRBJ2-3; 10 bases agree with TRBD2. Looked up from germline, CDR1 is SGHVS and CDR2 is FQNEAQ. The CDR3 is 17 amino acids. The CDR3 is CVSSRHGGAGGADTQYF. The CDR3 coding sequence is TGTGTCAGCAGCCGACACGGGGGAGCGGGAGGGGCAGATACGCAGTATTTT.

The chain combines TRBV4-3 with TRBJ2-1, with D possibly TRBD1 on 7 matching bases. V lost 8 bases, J lost 2 bases, and 16 bases lay in between. Germline CDR1 LGHNA, CDR2 YSLEER. The CDR3 runs to 15 residues. The CDR3 is CASASGDSPYNEQFF. The CDR3 DNA is TGCGCCAGCGCATCGGGGGACAGCCCCTACAATGAGCAGTTCTTC.

The chain uses TRBV20-1 and TRBJ2-1, with a possible D match to TRBD2 (5 bases). The CDR3 loop spans 13 amino acids. Looked up from germline, CDR1 is DFQATT and CDR2 is SNEGSKA (reference sequence). The V end was cut by 5 bases, the J end by 9 bases, with 17 bases between. This chain's CDR3 is CSAQEVGVGEQFF. The CDR3 DNA reads TGCAGTGCTCAAGAGGTCGGGGTTGGTGAGCAGTTCTTC.

V is TRBV7-8 and J is TRBJ2-2, with a tentative D call TRBD2 (7 bases). The CDR3 loop spans 20 amino acids. V lost 1 base and J 4 bases, leaving 25 bases between the germline ends. Germline V lookup: CDR1 SGHVS, CDR2 FQNEAQ. CDR3 nucleotides: TGTGCCAGCAGCTTAGTGGGTGGGGGGGCTTCTAATTACGGCACCGGGGAGCTGTTTTTT. Translation: CASSLVGGGASNYGTGELFF. The full variable domain, completed using reference TRBV7-8 and TRBJ2-2, is GAGVSQSPRYKVAKRGQDVALRCDPISGHVSLFWYQQALGQGPEFLTYFQNEAQLDKSGLPSDRFFAERPEGSVSTLKIQRTQQEDSAVYLCASSLVGGGASNYGTGELFFGEGSRLTVL.

The chain carries TRBV29-1 and TRBJ2-3, with 9 bases matching TRBD1. Germline V gene data show CDR1 as SQVTM and CDR2 as ANQGSEA. V lost 4 bases and J lost 4; bases outside the gene matches: 6. There are 14 residues in the CDR3. DNA of the CDR3: TGCAGCGTTGGGGGACAGGGAATATCAGATACGCAGTATTTT. It yields the protein CSVGGQGISDTQYF.

The rearrangement links TRBV20-1 to TRBJ1-2; 10 positions match TRBD1. The germline gives CDR1 DFQATT, CDR2 SNEGSKA (reference sequence). There are 15 residues in the CDR3. With 6 bases clipped from V and 3 bases from J, the junction kept 10 bases outside the gene matches. CDR3 sequence: CSAPGQGGGYYGYTF. In DNA form, the CDR3 reads TGCAGTGCACCCGGACAGGGGGGGGGTTACTATGGCTACACCTTC.

The genes are TRBV25-1 and TRBJ2-4; no clear D. This CDR3 has 13 residues. The V and J ends lost 6 bases and 3 bases respectively, with 9 bases between them. The germline CDR1 and CDR2 sequences are MGHDK and SYGVNS. The CDR3 nucleotides are TGTGCCAGCAGCGACTGGGACAAAAACATTCAGTACTTC. It translates to CASSDWDKNIQYF. The full variable domain, completed using reference TRBV25-1 and TRBJ2-4, is EADIYQTPRYLVIGTGKKITLECSQTMGHDKMYWYQQDPGMELHLIHYSYGVNSTEKGDLSSESTVSRIRTEHFPLTLESARPSHTSQYLCASSDWDKNIQYFGAGTRLSVL.